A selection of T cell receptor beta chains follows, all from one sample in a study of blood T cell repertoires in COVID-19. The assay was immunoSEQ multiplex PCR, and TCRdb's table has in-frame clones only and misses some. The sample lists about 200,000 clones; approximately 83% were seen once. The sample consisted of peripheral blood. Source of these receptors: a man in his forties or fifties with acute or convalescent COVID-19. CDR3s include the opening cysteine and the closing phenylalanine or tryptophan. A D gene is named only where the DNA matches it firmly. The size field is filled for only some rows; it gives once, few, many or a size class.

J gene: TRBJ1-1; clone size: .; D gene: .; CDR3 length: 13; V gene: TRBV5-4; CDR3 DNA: TGTGCCAGCAGCTTGGTCAGTAACACTGAAGCTTTCTTT; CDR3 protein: CASSLVSNTEAFF
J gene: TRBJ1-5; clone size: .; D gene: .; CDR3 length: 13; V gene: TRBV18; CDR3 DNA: TGTGCCAGCTCACCAGGGGCGAATCAGCCCCAGCATTTT; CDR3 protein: CASSPGANQPQHF
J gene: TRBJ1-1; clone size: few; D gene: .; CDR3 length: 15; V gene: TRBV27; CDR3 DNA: TGTGCCAGCAGTCGTCTAGCTGGGTCTCCCACTGAAGCTTTCTTT; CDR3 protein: CASSRLAGSPTEAFF
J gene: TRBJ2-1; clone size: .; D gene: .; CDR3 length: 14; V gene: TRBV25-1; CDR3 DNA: TGTGCCAGCACCTCGAAAGGACAGCCCAATGAGCAGTTCTTC; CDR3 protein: CASTSKGQPNEQFF
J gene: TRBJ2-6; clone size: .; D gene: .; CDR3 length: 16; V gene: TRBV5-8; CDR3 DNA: TGTGCCAGCAGCTTGGCCCCGTACTCTGGGGCCAACGTCCTGACTTTC; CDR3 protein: CASSLAPYSGANVLTF
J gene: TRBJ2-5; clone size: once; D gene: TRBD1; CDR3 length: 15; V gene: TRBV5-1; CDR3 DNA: TGCGCCAGCAGCATAGGACAGGGAAGAAAAGAGACCCAGTACTTC; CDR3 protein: CASSIGQGRKETQYF
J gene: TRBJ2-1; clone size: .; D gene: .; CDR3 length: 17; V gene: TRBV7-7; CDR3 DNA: TGTGCCAGCAGCCCCACAATTGGGCGGGCAGCCTACAATGAGCAGTTCTTC; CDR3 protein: CASSPTIGRAAYNEQFF
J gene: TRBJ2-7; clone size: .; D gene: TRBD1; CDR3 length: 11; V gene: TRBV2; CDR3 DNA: TGTGCCATCCAGGGGGAGTACGAGCAGTACTTC; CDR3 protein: CAIQGEYEQYF
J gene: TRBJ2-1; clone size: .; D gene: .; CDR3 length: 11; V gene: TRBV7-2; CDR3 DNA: TGTGCCAGCAGCTCGGAGTCGGGGCAGTTCTTC; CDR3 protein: CASSSESGQFF
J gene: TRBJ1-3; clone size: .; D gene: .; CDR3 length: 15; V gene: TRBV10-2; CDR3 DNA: TGCGCCAGCAGTGAAGGGGAGGGCGGGTTAAACACCATATATTTT; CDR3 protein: CASSEGEGGLNTIYF
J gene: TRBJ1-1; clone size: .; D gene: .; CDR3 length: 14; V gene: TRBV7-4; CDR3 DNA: TGTGCCAGCAGCTCGGGGTGGCGGAACACTGAAGCTTTCTTT; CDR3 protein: CASSSGWRNTEAFF
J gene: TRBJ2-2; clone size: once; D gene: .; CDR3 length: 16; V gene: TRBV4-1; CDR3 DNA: TGCGCCAGCAGCCAAGAGCCGGGGTGGCGCACCGGGGAGCTGTTTTTT; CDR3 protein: CASSQEPGWRTGELFF
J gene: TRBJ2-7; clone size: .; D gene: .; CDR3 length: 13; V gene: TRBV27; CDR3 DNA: TGTGCCAGCGGAGAACCCAATGGTTACGAGCAGTACTTC; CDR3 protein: CASGEPNGYEQYF
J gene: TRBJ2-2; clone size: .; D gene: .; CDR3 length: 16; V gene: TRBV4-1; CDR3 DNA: TGCGCCAGCAGCCAAGATTGGCGGAAAGACACCGGGGAGCTGTTTTTT; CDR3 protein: CASSQDWRKDTGELFF
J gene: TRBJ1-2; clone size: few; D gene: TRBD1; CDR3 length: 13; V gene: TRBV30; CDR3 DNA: TGTGCCTGGAGTGTAATGACAGGGGAAGGCTACACCTTC; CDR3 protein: CAWSVMTGEGYTF
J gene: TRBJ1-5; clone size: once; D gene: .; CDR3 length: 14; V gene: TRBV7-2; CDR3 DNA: TGTGCCAGCAGCTTAGAAAGCAGCAATCAGCCCCAGCATTTT; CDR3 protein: CASSLESSNQPQHF
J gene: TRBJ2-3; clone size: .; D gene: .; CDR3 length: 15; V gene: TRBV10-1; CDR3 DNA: TGCGCCAGCAGTGACCCCTTGGGGCCCACAGATACGCAGTATTTT; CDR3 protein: CASSDPLGPTDTQYF
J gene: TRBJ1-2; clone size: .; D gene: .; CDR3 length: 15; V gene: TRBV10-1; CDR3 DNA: TGCGCCAGCAGTGAGTCGAGGGTCAAACTCTATGGCTACACCTTC; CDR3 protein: CASSESRVKLYGYTF
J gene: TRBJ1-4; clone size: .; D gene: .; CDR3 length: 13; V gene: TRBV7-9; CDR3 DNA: TGTGCCAGCAGCTTATCGGGGAATGAAAAACTGTTTTTT; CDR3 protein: CASSLSGNEKLFF
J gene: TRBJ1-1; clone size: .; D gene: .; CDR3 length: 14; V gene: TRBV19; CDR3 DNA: TGTGCCAGTAGTATAGTCCCGGGGAACACTGAAGCTTTCTTT; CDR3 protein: CASSIVPGNTEAFF
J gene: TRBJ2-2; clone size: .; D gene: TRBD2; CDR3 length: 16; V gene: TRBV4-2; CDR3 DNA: TGTGCCAGCAGCCCTGTGCGGGGGTCGAACACCGGGGAGCTGTTTTTT; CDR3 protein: CASSPVRGSNTGELFF
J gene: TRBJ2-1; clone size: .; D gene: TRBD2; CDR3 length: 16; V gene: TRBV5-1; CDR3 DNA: TGCGCTACGCAACCGACTAGCGGGAGGGGTAACAATGAGCAGTTCTTC; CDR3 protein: CATQPTSGRGNNEQFF
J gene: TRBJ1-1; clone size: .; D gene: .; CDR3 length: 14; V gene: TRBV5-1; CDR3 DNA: TGCGCCAGCAGCTTGGCGGCGGAGAACACTGAAGCTTTCTTT; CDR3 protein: CASSLAAENTEAFF
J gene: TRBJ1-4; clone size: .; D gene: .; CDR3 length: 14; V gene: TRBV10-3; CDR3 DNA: TGTGCCATCAGCGCGACACGCCCGAATGAAAAACTGTTTTTT; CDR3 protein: CAISATRPNEKLFF
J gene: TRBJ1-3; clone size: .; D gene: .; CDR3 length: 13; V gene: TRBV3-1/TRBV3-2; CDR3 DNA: TGTGCCAGCAGCCAGGGCTTCGAAAACACCATATATTTT; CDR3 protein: CASSQGFENTIYF
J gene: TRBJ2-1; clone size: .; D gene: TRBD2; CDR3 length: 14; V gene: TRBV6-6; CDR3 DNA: TGTGCCAGCAGTCGGCTAGCGGGATGGAATGAGCAGTTCTTC; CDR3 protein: CASSRLAGWNEQFF